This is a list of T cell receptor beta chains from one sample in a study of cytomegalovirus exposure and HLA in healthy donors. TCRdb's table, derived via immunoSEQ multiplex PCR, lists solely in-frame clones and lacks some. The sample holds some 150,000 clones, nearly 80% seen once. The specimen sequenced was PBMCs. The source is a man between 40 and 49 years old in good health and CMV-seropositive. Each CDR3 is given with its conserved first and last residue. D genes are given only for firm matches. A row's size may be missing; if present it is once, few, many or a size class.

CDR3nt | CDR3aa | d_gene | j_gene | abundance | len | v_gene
TGTGCCAGCAGCTTAGGAGTAGCGGGAGTGTACCAAGAGACCCAGTACTTC | CASSLGVAGVYQETQYF | TRBD2 | TRBJ2-5 | few | 17 | TRBV7-8
TGTGCCAGCTCTACCCGGTTTGACACTGAAGCTTTCTTT | CASSTRFDTEAFF | - | TRBJ1-1 | - | 13 | TRBV5-6
TGTGCCAGCAATTCCCGGGACAGGGGGGATCAGCCCCAGCATTTT | CASNSRDRGDQPQHF | TRBD1 | TRBJ1-5 | - | 15 | TRBV6-6
TGTGCCAGCGCGGGACAGAGCTACGTCCTGACTTTC | CASAGQSYVLTF | - | TRBJ2-6 | - | 12 | TRBV18
TGTGCCAGCTATGCAGGACTAGCTTTGAGTGAGCAGTTCTTC | CASYAGLALSEQFF | TRBD2 | TRBJ2-1 | - | 14 | TRBV2
TGTGCCAGCAGTCCGGACAGGGGCGACTATGGCTACACCTTC | CASSPDRGDYGYTF | TRBD1 | TRBJ1-2 | - | 14 | TRBV6-5
TGTGCCAGTAGTACGGGACAGACCACCGGGGAGCTGTTTTTT | CASSTGQTTGELFF | TRBD1 | TRBJ2-2 | - | 14 | TRBV19
TGTGCCAGCAGCCCAGGACAGGGGATCTACGAGCAGTACTTC | CASSPGQGIYEQYF | TRBD1 | TRBJ2-7 | - | 14 | TRBV11-3
TGTGCCAGCAGCGTAGACGGGACAGGGTTCTATGGCTACACCTTC | CASSVDGTGFYGYTF | TRBD1 | TRBJ1-2 | - | 15 | TRBV9
TGTGCCAGCAGTGGTGGGTGGGGGACTCAAAGCTCCTACAATGAGCAGTTCTTC | CASSGGWGTQSSYNEQFF | - | TRBJ2-1 | - | 18 | TRBV9
TGCGCCAGCAGACGCGGCGGCCTCGGGGAGACCCAGTACTTC | CASRRGGLGETQYF | - | TRBJ2-5 | - | 14 | TRBV5-1
TGTGCCAGCAGCAATCTTACGGACAGGGGGCCCCTCTCCTACGAGCAGTACTTC | CASSNLTDRGPLSYEQYF | - | TRBJ2-7 | once | 18 | TRBV21-1
TGCGCCAGCAGCTTGGCCGCAGGGGCTGGTCAGCCCCAGCATTTT | CASSLAAGAGQPQHF | - | TRBJ1-5 | - | 15 | TRBV5-1
TGTGCCAGCAGTTCCTCCGGGACAGGGATGTACGAGCAGTACTTC | CASSSSGTGMYEQYF | TRBD1 | TRBJ2-7 | - | 15 | TRBV28
TGTGCCAGCAGCGGGGACAGGGGTTATCAGCCCCAGCATTTT | CASSGDRGYQPQHF | TRBD1 | TRBJ1-5 | - | 14 | TRBV27
TGTGCCAGCAGTGACCAGCGGGGGTCATCGTCTGGGGCCAACGGCCTGACTTTC | CASSDQRGSSSGANGLTF | TRBD2 | TRBJ2-6 | - | 18 | TRBV6-4
TGCGCCAGCAGCCAACAACGCGGGGGGGCCGGTGATGAGCAGTTCTTC | CASSQQRGGAGDEQFF | TRBD2 | TRBJ2-1 | once | 16 | TRBV5-1
TGTGCCAGCAGATCCGGGACTAGCGGGAAACGCTCCTACGAGCAGTACTTC | CASRSGTSGKRSYEQYF | TRBD2 | TRBJ2-7 | - | 17 | TRBV28
TGCGCCAGCAGTGAGCATTTAGGCCTAGCGGGAGGAGAGACCCAGTACTTC | CASSEHLGLAGGETQYF | TRBD2 | TRBJ2-5 | - | 17 | TRBV10-2
TGTGCCAGTAGCCTCAGGGGCGCAGATACGCAGTATTTT | CASSLRGADTQYF | - | TRBJ2-3 | - | 13 | TRBV19
TGTGCCAGCTCGTCATACCGAGGCTATGGCTACACCTTC | CASSSYRGYGYTF | - | TRBJ1-2 | few | 13 | TRBV27
TGTGCCAGTAGTATACCCCCCGGACAGGGGTGGGTGAAAGCTTTCTTT | CASSIPPGQGWVKAFF | TRBD1 | TRBJ1-1 | few | 16 | TRBV19